The next 11 T cell receptor beta chains were all read from a single sample in a study of breast tumors, draining lymph nodes, adjacent tissues. TCRdb itself ran the multiplex PCR reads through MiXCR, one entry per CDR3 protein. The sample holds approximately 11,000 distinct CDR3 sequences, over 45% seen once. Sequenced input: breast tumor tissue. These receptors were taken from a female donor with breast cancer. Some clones in this sample may be carry-over from other donors' samples.

This chain connects TRBV2 to TRBJ1-6; D is ambiguous. This CDR3 comprises 13 residues. Trimming took 2 bases from V and 9 from J, leaving 8 bases between them. Germline assignment: CDR1 SNHLY and CDR2 FYNNEI. The DNA of the CDR3 is TGTGCCAGCAGTGAAAAGGAGGGTTCACCCCTCCACTTT. Its translation is CASSEKEGSPLHF.

The chain combines TRBV5-5 with TRBJ2-5; perhaps D is TRBD1 or TRBD2 (5 bases each). With 4 bases removed from V and 0 bases from J, the gap between germline ends came to 10 bases. The CDR3 loop spans 14 amino acids. Germline CDR1 and CDR2: SGHKS and YYEKEE (reference sequence). The CDR3 protein is CASSQGPYQETQYF. DNA of the CDR3: TGTGCCAGCAGCCAGGGACCGTACCAAGAGACCCAGTACTTC.

Within the sample, this clonotype is medium-sized. This chain joins TRBV4-1 and TRBJ1-2, with unresolved D. The germline V gene encodes CDR1 MGHRA and CDR2 YSYEKL. The CDR3 has 13 amino acids. Trimming pared 1 base from V and 6 bases from J, leaving 9 bases between. CDR3 amino acids: CASSQVAGNGYTF. The CDR3 coding sequence is TGCGCCAGCAGCCAAGTTGCGGGGAATGGCTACACCTTC.

This rearrangement joins TRBV2 to TRBJ1-2; the D gene is possibly TRBD1 (5 bases). CDR1 is SNHLY, CDR2 FYNNEI, per germline. This CDR3 has 15 amino acids. V was pared by 3 bases and J by 3 bases, with 14 bases between. CDR3 in amino acids: CASSEVVTAYYGYTF. The CDR3 coding sequence is TGTGCCAGCAGTGAGGTCGTGACAGCCTACTATGGCTACACCTTC.

Here the CDR3 DNA reads TGTGCCAGCAGCGTCAGCAGGGGGCTAACAGATACGCAGTATTTT. Its protein is CASSVSRGLTDTQYF. The V call is TRBV9, the J call TRBJ2-3; 8 nucleotides match TRBD1. The CDR3 runs to 15 residues. V shed 2 bases, J shed 3 bases, and the junction held 5 bases outside the gene matches. Germline CDR1 is SGDLS and CDR2 is YYNGEE. The full variable domain, in which reference TRBV9 and TRBJ2-3 provide the parts outside the CDR3, is DSGVTQTPKHLITATGQRVTLRCSPRSGDLSVYWYQQSLDQGLQFLIQYYNGEERAKGNILERFSAQQFPDLHSELNLSSLELGDSALYFCASSVSRGLTDTQYFGPGTRLTVL.

The chain recombines TRBV20-1 with TRBJ2-5; either TRBD1 or TRBD2 may fit D (5 bases each). Per germline, CDR1 DFQATT and CDR2 SNEGSKA (reference sequence). This CDR3 is built from 17 residues. V shed 2 bases and J shed 4 bases, with 23 bases lying between them. This chain's CDR3 is CSARTRTQGPSRETQYF. For the CDR3, the DNA is TGCAGTGCTAGAACCCGCACCCAGGGACCCTCGCGAGAGACCCAGTACTTC.

In its sample, this clonotype was seen once. The chain combines TRBV7-9 with TRBJ1-1; possibly TRBD1 for D (5 bases). The CDR3 is 13 amino acids. V lost 5 bases to trimming and J lost 4 bases, with 11 bases between them. CDR1 and CDR2 from the germline V gene are SEHNR and FQNEAQ (reference sequence). CDR3 sequence reads: CASSPGGGTEAFF. Here the CDR3 DNA reads TGTGCCAGCAGCCCGGGCGGGGGCACTGAAGCTTTCTTT.

The chain uses TRBV9 and TRBJ2-7; weak D call: TRBD1 (8 bases). V was shortened by 1 base and J by 1 base, with 15 bases between the two germline ends. Germline V CDR1 and CDR2: SGDLS, YYNGEE. The CDR3 totals 16 residues. Written as DNA, the CDR3 is TGTGCCAGCAGCGTAACCGGACAGGGAGGGTCCTACGAGCAGTACTTC. The encoded protein is CASSVTGQGGSYEQYF.

The chain carries TRBV2 and TRBJ1-4; perhaps TRBD1 as D (6 bases). CDR3 length: 12 amino acids. Trimming cost V 10 bases and J 8 bases, with 14 bases left between them. Germline V CDR1 and CDR2: SNHLY, FYNNEI. CDR3 amino acids: CATRTVREKLFF. The CDR3, as DNA: TGTGCCACTCGGACAGTACGAGAAAAACTGTTTTTT.

This clonotype was seen ten or more times. V is TRBV15 and J is TRBJ2-7; 9 bases are a match to TRBD1. This CDR3 has 15 amino acids. V shed 0 bases and J 6 bases; nucleotides not matched to a gene: 6. Germline assignment: CDR1 LNHNV and CDR2 YYDKDF (reference sequence). The chain's CDR3 is CATSRDHGTGIEQYF. The CDR3 region has the DNA TGTGCCACCAGCAGAGATCATGGGACAGGGATCGAGCAGTACTTC.

The chain joins TRBV30 to TRBJ1-6, with a weak D call TRBD1 (5 bases). V gave up 5 bases and J gave up 9 bases, with 14 bases separating them. Germline V gives CDR1 GTSNPN, CDR2 SVGIG (reference sequence). This CDR3 is 13 amino acids long. The CDR3 bases are TGTGCCTGGCGAGGACAAGACCTTTCACCCCTCCACTTT. Amino acid sequence: CAWRGQDLSPLHF. Supplemented by reference TRBV30 and TRBJ1-6, the full variable domain reads SQTIHQWPATLVQPVGSPLSLECTVEGTSNPNLYWYRQAAGRGLQLLFYSVGIGQISSEVPQNLSASRPQDRQFILSSKKLLLSDSGFYLCAWRGQDLSPLHFGNGTRLTVT.